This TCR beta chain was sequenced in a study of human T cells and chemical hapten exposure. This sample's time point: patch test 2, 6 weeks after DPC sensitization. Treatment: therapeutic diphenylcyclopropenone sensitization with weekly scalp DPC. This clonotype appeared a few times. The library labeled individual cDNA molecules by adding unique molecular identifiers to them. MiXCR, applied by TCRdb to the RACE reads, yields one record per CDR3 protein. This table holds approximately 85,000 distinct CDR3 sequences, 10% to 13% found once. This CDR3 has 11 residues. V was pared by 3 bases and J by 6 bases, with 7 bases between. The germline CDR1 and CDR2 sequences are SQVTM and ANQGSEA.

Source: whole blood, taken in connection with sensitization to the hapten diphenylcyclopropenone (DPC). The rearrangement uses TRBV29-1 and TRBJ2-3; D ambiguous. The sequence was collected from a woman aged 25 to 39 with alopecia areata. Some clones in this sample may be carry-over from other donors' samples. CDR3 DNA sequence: TGCAGCGTTGATTTGGTGGATACGCAGTATTTT. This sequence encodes CSVDLVDTQYF.